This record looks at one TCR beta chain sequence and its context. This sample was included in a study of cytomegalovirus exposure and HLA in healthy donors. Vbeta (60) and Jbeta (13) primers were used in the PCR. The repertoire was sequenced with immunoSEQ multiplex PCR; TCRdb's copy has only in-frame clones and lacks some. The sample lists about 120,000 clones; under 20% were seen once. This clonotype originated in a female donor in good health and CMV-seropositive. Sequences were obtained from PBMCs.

The DNA of the CDR3 is TGCAGTGCCCTAAGCAATGAGCAGTTCTTC. Amino acids: CSALSNEQFF. The gene calls are TRBV20-1 and TRBJ2-1; D is uncertain. V was trimmed by 6 bases and J by 6 bases, leaving 6 bases between them. This CDR3 spans 10 amino acids. Germline V gene data show CDR1 as DFQATT and CDR2 as SNEGSKA (reference sequence).